This T cell receptor (beta chain) was observed in a study of CD8 T cells in ankylosing spondylitis. The study, taken as a whole, reports: In ankylosing spondylitis patients, matched synovial fluid reportedly showed significant enrichment of disease-linked clones. Fewer than ten highly homologous variants made up a TCR beta motif that seemed to typify ankylosing spondylitis blood. Within peripheral blood, clones linked to disease were CD8+ and relatively rare.

Quantitative 5'-RACE was performed with molecular barcodes, and it yielded the TCR beta libraries. From the 5' RACE reads, TCRdb called clonotypes with MiXCR, one entry per CDR3 protein. The top ten clones hold 0.85% to 1% of a sample with approximately 400,000 distinct CDR3 sequences, around 26% of them seen once. The sample holds a few counts of this clonotype. Its antigen remains unknown. With V trimmed by 4 bases and J by 4 bases, 12 bases remained unmatched. The germline V gene encodes CDR1 DFQATT and CDR2 SNEGSKA (reference sequence). The CDR3 runs 17 residues. Source material: blood, either unsorted or a sorted T cell fraction (not recorded which). This sequence joins TRBV20-1 and TRBJ2-2; 10 bases agree with TRBD1. This clonotype was sampled from a male donor with ankylosing spondylitis. The CDR3 here is CSAIDRGLPTFTGELFF. In nucleotides, the CDR3 is TGCAGTGCTATAGACAGGGGGCTCCCAACGTTCACCGGGGAGCTGTTTTTT.